These 27 T cell receptor beta chains were all obtained from the same sample, sequenced in a study of blood T cells in healthy people across ages. For the second PCR, which ran for roughly 7 to 11 cycles, a sample-barcoded 5' primer and a J-beta primer mix were used. One entry per CDR3 protein, called by TCRdb with MiXCR from the 5' RACE reads. Counted here are 1,500,000 or so distinct CDR3 sequences, 55% to 75% occurring once; the ten biggest clones make up roughly 7%. The sequenced sample consisted of blood. These receptors originate from a young man in good health.

The CDR3 DNA reads TGCAGTGCCTGGGACAGAGCAGAGACCCAGTACTTC. Translation: CSAWDRAETQYF. This rearrangement joins TRBV20-1 to TRBJ2-7; 7 bases match TRBD1. The DNA end is a closer match to TRBJ2-5, so the J assignment may be wrong. Germline V gene sequence: CDR1 DFQATT, CDR2 SNEGSKA (reference sequence). The CDR3 has 12 amino acids.

In this sample, this clonotype turned up a few times. The chain carries TRBV4-1 and TRBJ2-1, with unresolved D. This CDR3 spans 15 amino acids. Per the germline V gene, CDR1 is MGHRA and CDR2 is YSYEKL. With 4 bases removed from V and 0 bases from J, the gap between germline ends came to 10 bases. The CDR3 DNA follows: TGCGCCAGCAGCCCGCTACATAGCTCCTACAATGAGCAGTTCTTC. This translates into CASSPLHSSYNEQFF.

This clonotype was detected only a few times. The chain links TRBV29-1 to TRBJ2-5; no firm D call. The V end was cut by 8 bases, the J end by 1 base, with 14 bases between. This CDR3 comprises 13 residues. CDR1 and CDR2 from the germline V gene are SQVTM and ANQGSEA. CDR3 bases: TGCAGCTGTGACGGAGCCCCCCAAGAGACCCAGTACTTC. It yields the protein CSCDGAPQETQYF.

The chain is built from TRBV4-3 and TRBJ2-7; D is possibly TRBD2 (6 bases). V was trimmed by 0 bases and J by 5 bases, leaving 20 bases between them. Germline CDR1 LGHNA, CDR2 YSLEER. This CDR3 is built from 17 residues. The CDR3 spells CASSQDFRERRSDEQYF. DNA of the CDR3: TGCGCCAGCAGCCAAGACTTTCGGGAGCGTAGGAGCGACGAGCAGTACTTC.

This chain uses TRBV13 with TRBJ2-7; maybe TRBD1 (5 bases). Trimming took 0 bases from V and 6 from J, leaving 12 bases between them. The CDR3 runs 14 residues. Germline assignment: CDR1 PRHDT and CDR2 FYEKMQ (reference sequence). CDR3 sequence (DNA): TGTGCCAGCAGCTTAGGGGACATAACCTCCGAGCAGTACTTC. Protein product: CASSLGDITSEQYF.

The chain has TRBV7-9 and TRBJ2-7; 7 bases fit TRBD2. The CDR3 runs 15 residues. The V gene's germline CDR1 is SEHNR and CDR2 FQNEAQ (reference sequence). V shed 2 bases and J 3 bases; nucleotides not matched to a gene: 7. CDR3 bases: TGTGCCAGCAGCTTATTGGGGGGAGGGAACTACGAGCAGTACTTC. Its translation is CASSLLGGGNYEQYF.

V gene TRBV4-1 combines with J gene TRBJ1-1, with 9 bases lining up with TRBD1. V lost 0 bases, J lost 1 base, and 3 bases stayed unmatched. The germline V gene has CDR1 MGHRA and CDR2 YSYEKL. The CDR3 consists of 16 residues. Written as DNA, the CDR3 is TGCGCCAGCAGCCAAGAAACAGGGGGCGCGAACACTGAAGCTTTCTTT. Its translation: CASSQETGGANTEAFF.

This chain joins TRBV4-2 and TRBJ1-1; D is perhaps TRBD1 (5 bases). Per germline, CDR1 LGHNA and CDR2 YNFKEQ. This CDR3 comprises 12 residues. Trimming removed 5 bases at V and 10 bases at J, with 14 bases between. CDR3 residues: CASSAGPGVAFF. The CDR3, as DNA: TGTGCCAGCAGCGCAGGCCCGGGGGTAGCTTTCTTT.

V is TRBV4-1 and J is TRBJ2-1; 8 positions match TRBD2. V dropped 3 bases and J dropped 2; count of bases not matched to a gene: 12. This CDR3 contains 18 residues. Germline V gene sequence: CDR1 MGHRA, CDR2 YSYEKL. CDR3: CASSQIYSGEPPYNEQFF. CDR3 nucleotide sequence: TGCGCCAGCAGCCAGATTTATAGCGGGGAGCCCCCCTACAATGAGCAGTTCTTC.

In DNA form, the CDR3 reads TGCAGTGCTAGTCTGGACTCAACTAATGAAAAACTGTTTTTT. It specifies CSASLDSTNEKLFF. The chain uses TRBV20-1 and TRBJ1-4; D unclear. Germline V gives CDR1 DFQATT, CDR2 SNEGSKA (reference sequence). The V end lost 3 bases, the J end lost 0 bases, and 8 bases lay between the germline ends. CDR3 length: 14 amino acids.

The V and J genes are TRBV4-3 and TRBJ2-2, with 7 positions matching TRBD2. This CDR3 has 16 amino acids. The V gene's germline CDR1 is LGHNA and CDR2 YSLEER. After removal of 4 bases from V and 3 bases from J, the junction contained 8 bases not matched to a gene. The CDR3 loop reads CASSPRLAADTGELFF. The CDR3 DNA reads TGCGCCAGCAGCCCCCGACTAGCCGCGGACACCGGGGAGCTGTTTTTT.

This clonotype was seen a few times. The V gene is TRBV6-5, the J gene TRBJ2-3, with 7 bases that match TRBD1. V lost 5 bases, J lost 3 bases, and 5 bases stayed unmatched. The CDR3 sequence is 14 residues long. Germline V gene data show CDR1 as MNHEY and CDR2 as SVGAGI. CDR3: CASSRQGRTDTQYF. CDR3 bases: TGTGCCAGCAGTCGACAGGGACGGACAGATACGCAGTATTTT.

This chain joins TRBV27 and TRBJ2-1; D is tentatively TRBD1 or TRBD2 (5 bases each). V was clipped by 6 bases and J by 4 bases, with 13 bases between them. CDR3 size: 14 residues. Germline CDR1 reads MNHEY; CDR2 reads SMNVEV (reference sequence). CDR3 nucleotides: TGTGCCAGCAGCCGGGACGCAAAGTACAATGAGCAGTTCTTC. Its translation is CASSRDAKYNEQFF.

This chain links TRBV7-9 with TRBJ1-1, with TRBD1 as a possible D gene (6 bases). Germline V gene sequence: CDR1 SEHNR, CDR2 FQNEAQ (reference sequence). The CDR3 totals 14 residues. The germline V and J ends were trimmed by 2 bases and 11 bases, with 18 bases remaining between them. CDR3 residues: CASSLTYRDGVAFF. Written as DNA, the CDR3 is TGTGCCAGCAGCTTAACCTACAGGGACGGGGTTGCTTTCTTT.

Only a few counts were recorded for this clonotype. The chain employs TRBV18 and TRBJ1-2; 7 bases align to TRBD1. Unmatched junction bases numbered 7, after V lost 3 bases and J lost 6 bases. Germline V gene sequence: CDR1 KGHSH, CDR2 LQKENI. The CDR3 is made up of 14 amino acids. The CDR3 DNA reads as TGTGCCAGCTCACCTGGGACAGCCACTAATGGCTACACCTTC. Translated: CASSPGTATNGYTF. Combining the CDR3 with reference TRBV18 and TRBJ1-2 gives the whole variable domain NAGVMQNPRHLVRRRGQEARLRCSPMKGHSHVYWYRQLPEEGLKFMVYLQKENIIDESGMPKERFSAEFPKEGPSILRIQQVVRGDSAAYFCASSPGTATNGYTFGSGTRLTVV.

This sequence joins TRBV20-1 and TRBJ2-3; D possibly corresponds to TRBD1 (6 bases). Germline-derived CDR1 and CDR2 are DFQATT and SNEGSKA (reference sequence). V was cut by 1 base and J by 3 bases, with 8 bases left in between. CDR3 size: 13 residues. CDR3 region: CSARVRGTDTQYF. CDR3 bases: TGCAGTGCTAGAGTCAGGGGTACAGATACGCAGTATTTT.

There are a few counts of this clonotype. The J gene is TRBJ2-3, the V gene TRBV24-1; D could derive from TRBD1 or TRBD2 (5 bases each). The germline gives CDR1 KGHDR, CDR2 SFDVKD. The CDR3 totals 15 residues. V lost 4 bases, J lost 5 bases, and 15 bases lay in between. The CDR3: CATSEGDRRVDTQYF. In nucleotides, the CDR3 is TGTGCCACCAGTGAAGGGGACCGGCGGGTAGATACGCAGTATTTT.

The V and J genes are TRBV27 and TRBJ2-5; D tentatively fits TRBD1 or TRBD2 (6 bases each). This CDR3 region has 11 residues. The germline V gene encodes CDR1 MNHEY and CDR2 SMNVEV (reference sequence). Trimming stripped 3 bases from V and 12 bases from J, with 11 bases between. As DNA, the CDR3 is TGTGCCAGCAGTTTTGGGGGCGGGGAGTACTTC. Residues: CASSFGGGEYF.

This rearrangement joins TRBV4-2 to TRBJ2-7, with 7 bases matching TRBD2. The CDR3 contains 17 residues. Looked up from germline, CDR1 is LGHNA and CDR2 is YNFKEQ. The J segment lost 1 base and the V segment lost 1 base, leaving 10 bases of the junction unmatched. CDR3 bases: TGTGCCAGCAGCCAAGGCGGGGGACTAACTCCTTCCTACGAGCAGTACTTC. It is translated as CASSQGGGLTPSYEQYF.

The J gene is TRBJ1-2, the V gene TRBV6-2 or TRBV6-3; D may be TRBD1 (5 bases). The germline V gene has CDR1 MNHEY and CDR2 SVGEGT. V was clipped by 0 bases and J by 2 bases, with 28 bases between them. The CDR3 covers 21 residues. This CDR3 is CASSYSIWDLTAPRPNYGYTF. CDR3 DNA sequence: TGTGCCAGCAGTTACTCGATCTGGGACTTAACAGCGCCCCGGCCAAACTATGGCTACACCTTC.

For this clonotype: Compared with germline, one end of the junction differs, possibly owing to a read error. CDR3 loop: CASSSDHTDTQYF. DNA for the CDR3: TGTGCTAGCAGTTCCGACCACACAGATACGCAGTATTTT. The rearrangement joins TRBV7-7 to TRBJ2-3, with D uncertain. The CDR3 runs to 13 residues. Germline V gene data show CDR1 as SSHAT and CDR2 as FNYEAQ (reference sequence).

This clonotype was seen only a few times. The genes are TRBV27 and TRBJ2-7; 8 nucleotides align to TRBD1. From germline, CDR1 is MNHEY and CDR2 SMNVEV (reference sequence). The J segment lost 0 bases and the V segment lost 8 bases, leaving 3 bases of the junction unmatched. The CDR3 has 13 residues. CDR3 sequence (DNA): TGTGCCAGCGGACAGGGCCTCTCCTACGAGCAGTACTTC. This codes for CASGQGLSYEQYF.

This sequence joins TRBV29-1 and TRBJ2-5, with 7 bases fitting TRBD1. Germline CDR1 reads SQVTM; CDR2 reads ANQGSEA. Germline trimming cut 8 bases from V and 0 bases from J; bases unmatched to any gene: 9. The length of the CDR3 is 14 residues. CDR3 bases: TGCAGCTCCACCGGGACAGCTCACCAAGAGACCCAGTACTTC. It is translated as CSSTGTAHQETQYF.

The rearrangement uses TRBV5-6 and TRBJ2-1, with D perhaps assigned TRBD1 or TRBD2 (5 bases each). Trimming pared 4 bases from V and 5 bases from J, leaving 13 bases between. This CDR3 contains 14 residues. Germline CDR1 SGHDT, CDR2 YYEEEE. CDR3 sequence (DNA): TGTGCCAGCAGCGTCGGGACGGCCAACAATGAGCAGTTCTTC. Amino acids: CASSVGTANNEQFF.

The chain has TRBV12-3 or TRBV12-4 and TRBJ2-1; TRBD1 matches 8 bases. The CDR3 spans 18 residues. V dropped 6 bases and J dropped 0; count of bases not matched to a gene: 13. CDR3 protein: CASRPTGALDGSYNEQFF. DNA of the CDR3: TGTGCCAGCAGGCCGACAGGGGCCCTTGATGGCTCCTACAATGAGCAGTTCTTC.

This chain connects TRBV28 to TRBJ2-3, with 7 bases that match TRBD2. Germline CDR1 reads MDHEN; CDR2 reads SYDVKM. The CDR3 totals 13 residues. The junction had 4 bases not matched to a gene; V was cut back by 6 bases and J by 4 bases. The DNA for the CDR3 is TGTGCCAGCAGGCGGGAGATGGCAGATACGCAGTATTTT. This encodes CASRREMADTQYF.

The chain couples TRBV9 to TRBJ2-3; TRBD1 matches 7 bases. Losses at the gene ends were 3 bases for V and 11 bases for J; bases not matched to a gene: 6. Germline lookup yields CDR1 SGDLS and CDR2 YYNGEE. The CDR3 has 12 residues. The CDR3 region is CASSAVGQEQYF. CDR3 nucleotides: TGTGCCAGCAGCGCCGTTGGACAGGAGCAGTATTTT.